The entry that follows covers one T cell receptor (beta chain) sequence. It has no known antigen specificity. No base quality information exists; no much larger clone differs at one position. The TCR beta CDR3 regions were amplified from RNA transcripts. A first-round RT-PCR of the TCR CDR3 used the HTBI primer set with the Qiagen OneStep RT-PCR kit. A second multiplex PCR round built the libraries, followed by size selection and purification. Libraries were sequenced paired-end with 100 bp reads on an Illumina HiSeq2000. In the authors' own workflow: SOAPnuke was used to process the raw data, throwing out any read that contained adapters or uncalled bases, had a mean Phred below 15, or lacked an exact constant-primer or identifier match. COPE v1.2.5 was used to merge the high-quality paired reads, and each unique nucleotide sequence was defined as a clonotype. MiTCR v1.1 was used to align the clonotypes against IMGT TRBV, TRBD and TRBJ reference segments. Analysis was restricted to V-J combinations with a frequency above 0.0001, which covered 99.2% of repertoires. The TCS score was defined as the ratio of F50 (clonal expansion) to E x V (chaos), calculated using BLOSUM62-based TCRdist between CDR3 peptides within each V-J. Welch's t-statistics and random forest reduced 450 to 600 V-J features to 13, which were used in a naive Bayes classifier (R e1071). The public sequencing data were trimmed at Q25 with fastp and processed into clonotypes with MiXCR by TCRdb, which kept only in-frame beta chains. Merged by CDR3 protein, the rows form single entries marked with the most common genes and DNA. The V and J calls were not made by the authors but by TCRdb's processing. Present in this sample are around 570,000 distinct CDR3 sequences, approximately 20% of which were seen just once. The leading ten clones occupy roughly 50% of the sample.

Ophthalmopathy patients had moderately to severely active disease, Clinical Activity Score of at least 3, NOSPECS grade of at least 4, and duration under 3 months. Any patient with an uncontrolled infection, another autoimmune disease, pregnancy or lactation was excluded. Diagnoses were based on clinical symptoms, serum thyroxine and TRAb, thyroid ultrasound and orbital computed tomography. Ficoll-Paque density gradient centrifugation was used to isolate PBMCs from approximately 10 ml of fresh peripheral blood. Total RNA was extracted with Trizol reagent, and quality was checked on an Agilent 2100 Bioanalyzer. The entry originates in a study of T cells in Graves' hyperthyroidism and ophthalmopathy (dated by TCRdb to the late 2010s). The study in broad terms: Peripheral blood was collected at initial diagnosis, before any treatment. TCR V-J signatures able to tell the groups apart were searched for in a discovery cohort of 90 to 100 patients, of whom under 45 had Graves' ophthalmopathy and some 60 had stable Graves' hyperthyroidism. An independent validation cohort of fewer than 20 hyperthyroidism patients and approximately 15 patients who later progressed to ophthalmopathy tested prospective prediction of ophthalmopathy. The 95 to 100 discovery patients were divided at random into training and test sets in a 7:3 ratio. Thyroid tissue and blood T-cell repertoires from more than five Graves' hyperthyroidism patients were also compared in the study. Following sampling, methimazole starting at 30 mg daily was given to hyperthyroidism patients, and high-dose intravenous methylprednisolone was given to ophthalmopathy patients. The paper describes TCR Vbeta CDR3 sequencing of 120 to 150 peripheral blood samples, made up of roughly 45 ophthalmopathy patients, roughly 75 hyperthyroidism patients and 17 progressor patients.

Overall study outcomes, separate from this receptor: In validation, the model predicted progression to ophthalmopathy with roughly 70% sensitivity and approximately 78% specificity, a median of around six months before onset. Most expanded thyroid clonotypes (frequency above 0.001) were also detected in blood, suggesting blood repertoires may reflect thyroid immune responses. A 13 V-J signature model separated ophthalmopathy from stable hyperthyroidism, with 87.88% sensitivity and around 84% specificity in cross-validation and 80%/75% in testing. Sample size was not statistically predetermined, and investigators were not blinded to group allocation.

Taken from cysteine to phenylalanine, the CDR3 has 15 residues. The kept DNA is CDR3 alone, 45 bases in frame from the first base. From V the trimming removes 5 bases and from J it removes 4 bases, while the gene matches leave 10 bases of the junction unaccounted for. CDR1 and CDR2, looked up from the germline V gene, are SGHAT and FQNNGV. The chain uses TRBV11-2 and TRBJ2-7; TRBD2 aligns with 8 central bases. This TCR was sampled from a middle-aged man with Graves' ophthalmopathy. The source material was blood. DNA sequence: TGTGCCAGCAGCCAAGCGGGGGAATCTCCTTACGAGCAGTACTTC. Translation gives CASSQAGESPYEQYF.